The clone carrying this T cell receptor (beta chain) was observed at least ten times. The antigen remains unidentified. The data derive from a study of T-cell reconstitution after alpha-beta-depleted transplantation in children. Whole-study findings and limits: Expanded graft clones numbering several hundred reportedly gave rise to alpha-beta T cells about two months after transplant. Newly made T cells mostly supplied T-cell counts and diversity one year after transplant.

TCRbeta library preparation incorporated unique molecular identifiers. TCRdb independently ran MiXCR on the PCR reads; one entry per CDR3 protein. The sample yields around 700,000 distinct CDR3 sequences, about 12% seen once. This clonotype was sampled from a girl aged 2-9 years with congenital amegakaryocytic thrombocytopenia, due to receive a stem cell transplant. Sequencing used PBMCs, obtained before TCRalphabeta/CD19-depleted stem cell transplant.

CDR3 region: CASSGQYYEQYF. The CDR3, as DNA: TGTGCCAGCAGTGGACAGTACTACGAGCAGTACTTC. This chain links TRBV25-1 with TRBJ2-7; TRBD1 might be the D (5 bases). V shed 4 bases and J shed 3 bases, with 7 bases lying between them. The germline V gene encodes CDR1 MGHDK and CDR2 SYGVNS. The CDR3 is made up of 12 amino acids.